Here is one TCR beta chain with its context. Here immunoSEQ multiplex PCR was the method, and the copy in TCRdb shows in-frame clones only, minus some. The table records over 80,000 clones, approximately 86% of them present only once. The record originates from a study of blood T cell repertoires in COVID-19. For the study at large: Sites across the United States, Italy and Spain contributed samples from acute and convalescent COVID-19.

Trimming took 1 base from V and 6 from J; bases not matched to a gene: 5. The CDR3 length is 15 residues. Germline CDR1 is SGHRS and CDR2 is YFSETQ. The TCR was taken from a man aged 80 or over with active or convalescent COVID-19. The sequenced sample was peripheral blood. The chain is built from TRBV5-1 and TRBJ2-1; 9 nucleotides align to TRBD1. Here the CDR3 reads CASSLQQGARNEQFF. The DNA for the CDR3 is TGCGCCAGCAGCTTGCAACAGGGGGCGCGCAATGAGCAGTTCTTC. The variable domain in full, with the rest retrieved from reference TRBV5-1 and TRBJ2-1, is KAGVTQTPRYLIKTRGQQVTLSCSPISGHRSVSWYQQTPGQGLQFLFEYFSETQRNKGNFPGRFSGRQFSNSRSEMNVSTLELGDSALYLCASSLQQGARNEQFFGPGTRLTVL.